A selection of T cell receptor beta chains follows, all from one sample in a study of cytomegalovirus exposure and HLA in healthy donors. The repertoire was sequenced with immunoSEQ multiplex PCR; TCRdb's copy has only in-frame clones and lacks some. Of some 120,000 clones listed, roughly 70% were seen once; the top ten hold 2.5% to 3.5%. The sequenced material came from PBMCs. The receptors originated from a woman in her forties in good health and CMV-seropositive. Each CDR3 is given with its conserved first and last residue. The order of the fields is V gene, clone size, D gene, J gene, CDR3 protein, CDR3 DNA. A D gene is named only where the DNA matches it firmly. For some rows the clone size is stated as once, few or many, or as a class when expanded; others skip it.

>TRBV7-7|few|NA|TRBJ2-1
CASSFGGSNEQFF
TGTGCCAGCAGCTTTGGGGGGTCCAATGAGCAGTTCTTC
>TRBV28|NA|TRBD1|TRBJ2-2
CASRRGQMNTGELFF
TGTGCCAGCAGACGGGGACAGATGAACACCGGGGAGCTGTTTTTT
>TRBV2|NA|TRBD2|TRBJ2-7
CASKYRASGSYEQYF
TGTGCCAGCAAGTATCGGGCTAGCGGGAGTTACGAGCAGTACTTC
>TRBV4-3|NA|TRBD2|TRBJ2-7
CASSASGGLPVPYEQYF
TGCGCCAGCAGCGCTAGCGGGGGCCTCCCAGTACCCTACGAGCAGTACTTC
>TRBV19|few|NA|TRBJ1-5
CASTIQGLGSQPQHF
TGTGCCAGTACCATCCAGGGTTTAGGAAGTCAGCCCCAGCATTTT
>TRBV4-2|NA|NA|TRBJ1-2
CASSHEGFYGYTF
TGTGCCAGCAGCCATGAGGGATTTTACGGCTACACCTTC
>TRBV6-1|NA|NA|TRBJ1-2
CASSEWENYGYTF
TGTGCCAGCAGTGAGTGGGAGAACTATGGCTACACCTTC
>TRBV2|NA|TRBD1|TRBJ1-4
CASSGGTGATNEKLFF
TGTGCCAGCAGTGGGGGCACAGGGGCAACTAATGAAAAACTGTTTTTT
>TRBV9|NA|NA|TRBJ2-7
CASSAQGVYDEQYF
TGTGCCAGCAGCGCGCAGGGCGTCTACGACGAGCAGTACTTC
>TRBV5-6|NA|NA|TRBJ2-7
CASSLSPLRAAYEQYF
TGTGCCAGCAGCTTGTCCCCTCTCCGTGCGGCCTACGAGCAGTACTTC
>TRBV28|NA|TRBD1|TRBJ1-5
CAITSGGTQPQHF
TGTGCCATCACTTCAGGGGGCACTCAGCCCCAGCATTTT
>TRBV9|once|NA|TRBJ1-3
CASSVDQISGNTIYF
TGTGCCAGCAGCGTAGATCAGATCTCTGGAAACACCATATATTTT
>TRBV5-5|NA|TRBD2|TRBJ2-7
CASSLVGGSYEQYF
TGTGCCAGCAGCTTGGTGGGGGGGTCCTACGAGCAGTACTTC
>TRBV6-5|few|NA|TRBJ1-1
CASSHFRDSLTEAFF
TGTGCCAGCAGCCACTTCAGGGATAGCTTGACTGAAGCTTTCTTT
>TRBV16|few|NA|TRBJ2-7
CASSQSEEPYEQYF
TGTGCCAGCAGCCAATCTGAGGAACCGTACGAGCAGTACTTC
>TRBV5-4|few|TRBD1|TRBJ1-2
CASSLGRTGDGYTF
TGTGCCAGCAGCTTGGGGAGGACAGGGGATGGCTACACCTTC
>TRBV29-1|once|NA|TRBJ2-1
CSVEGQDGNEQFF
TGCAGCGTTGAGGGGCAAGATGGTAATGAGCAGTTCTTC
>TRBV5-4|medium-sized|NA|TRBJ1-1
CASRPLGSTEAFF
TGTGCCAGCAGACCGTTGGGGAGCACTGAAGCTTTCTTT
>TRBV2|few|NA|TRBJ1-4
CASNPVGGQDEKLFF
TGTGCCAGCAACCCAGTCGGGGGGCAGGATGAAAAACTGTTTTTT
>TRBV27|NA|NA|TRBJ1-2
CASSLVGLFPGGYGYTF
TGTGCCAGCAGTTTAGTGGGCCTCTTCCCCGGGGGGTATGGCTACACCTTC
>TRBV6-5|few|TRBD1|TRBJ2-7
CASSYAGGSYEQYF
TGTGCCAGCAGTTACGCAGGGGGCTCCTACGAGCAGTACTTC
>TRBV7-3|NA|NA|TRBJ2-3
CASSSRTTDTDTQYF
TGTGCCAGCAGCTCGCGGACTACTGACACAGATACGCAGTATTTT
>TRBV13|NA|TRBD1|TRBJ2-5
CASSILTGLETQYF
TGTGCCAGCAGCATCCTGACAGGGCTGGAGACCCAGTACTTC
>TRBV7-8|NA|TRBD1|TRBJ1-5
CASSLSDRGSNQPQHF
TGTGCCAGCAGCTTGTCGGACAGGGGAAGCAATCAGCCCCAGCATTTT
>TRBV27|NA|TRBD1|TRBJ2-7
CASSPGTGVPEQYF
TGTGCCAGCAGTCCCGGGACAGGGGTTCCCGAGCAGTACTTC
>TRBV6-4|NA|TRBD2|TRBJ2-3
CASSLSGGDTDTQYF
TGTGCCAGCTCGCTTAGCGGGGGGGACACAGATACGCAGTATTTT
>TRBV11-2|NA|NA|TRBJ2-7
CASSFGEDYEQYF
TGTGCCAGCAGCTTCGGAGAGGACTACGAGCAGTACTTC
>TRBV30|few|TRBD1|TRBJ1-3
CAWSVQGGLAISIYF
TGTGCCTGGAGTGTACAGGGGGGTCTCGCGATCTCCATATATTTT
>TRBV6-1|few|NA|TRBJ1-5
CASSDLGLQPQHF
TGTGCCAGCAGTGATCTGGGCCTGCAGCCCCAGCATTTT
>TRBV5-1|NA|NA|TRBJ1-1
CASSLGGIEAFF
TGCGCCAGCAGCTTGGGAGGAATTGAAGCTTTCTTT
>TRBV29-1|NA|NA|TRBJ2-1
CSVEVGLRGYNEQFF
TGCAGCGTTGAGGTGGGACTCCGGGGTTACAATGAGCAGTTCTTC
>TRBV6-5|few|NA|TRBJ1-1
CASSYSLGLTNTEAFF
TGTGCCAGCAGTTACTCGTTAGGACTCACGAACACTGAAGCTTTCTTT
>TRBV6-5|NA|NA|TRBJ1-5
CASKQMNSNQPQHF
TGTGCCAGCAAACAGATGAATAGCAATCAGCCCCAGCATTTT
>TRBV7-2|few|NA|TRBJ1-5
CASSLAWGGYNQPQHF
TGTGCCAGCAGCTTAGCGTGGGGGGGTTACAATCAGCCCCAGCATTTT
>TRBV6-1|NA|TRBD2|TRBJ2-5
CASGGLGPYQETQYF
TGTGCCAGCGGGGGACTAGGCCCGTACCAAGAGACCCAGTACTTC
>TRBV30|NA|TRBD2|TRBJ2-7
CAWSVPTSGRARYEQYF
TGTGCCTGGAGTGTACCCACTAGCGGGAGGGCCAGGTACGAGCAGTACTTC
>TRBV5-1|NA|TRBD2|TRBJ2-7
CASRNSGSNEQYF
TGCGCCAGCAGGAATAGCGGGAGCAACGAGCAGTACTTC
>TRBV6-5|NA|TRBD1|TRBJ1-1
CASTSIGYTGGAFF
TGTGCCAGCACCTCAATCGGATATACAGGGGGAGCTTTCTTT
>TRBV7-9|once|NA|TRBJ2-5
CASSSSGAAETQYF
TGTGCCAGCAGCTCCTCGGGAGCGGCGGAGACCCAGTACTTC
>TRBV28|NA|NA|TRBJ1-2
CASSLTGYGYTF
TGTGCCAGCAGTCTCACAGGGTATGGCTACACCTTC
>TRBV7-2|once|TRBD2|TRBJ2-5
CASSPRLAEETQYF
TGTGCCAGCAGCCCGAGACTAGCGGAAGAGACCCAGTACTTC
>TRBV7-2|NA|TRBD1|TRBJ1-2
CASSLGGQRNYGYTF
TGTGCCAGCAGCTTAGGGGGACAGCGCAACTATGGCTACACCTTC
>TRBV5-1|NA|TRBD2|TRBJ2-1
CASSLRLASDEQFF
TGCGCCAGCAGCTTGAGACTAGCGTCGGATGAGCAGTTCTTC
>TRBV27|once|NA|TRBJ2-2
CASSLSPQGSTGELFF
TGTGCCAGCAGTTTATCTCCGCAGGGGAGCACCGGGGAGCTGTTTTTT
>TRBV4-2|NA|NA|TRBJ2-7
CASSQVQGPTGHTYEQYF
TGTGCCAGCAGCCAAGTCCAGGGGCCGACAGGCCACACCTACGAGCAGTACTTC
>TRBV27|few|NA|TRBJ1-2
CASSPIRTGSYGYTF
TGTGCCAGCAGTCCCATTCGGACGGGAAGCTATGGCTACACCTTC
>TRBV2|NA|NA|TRBJ1-1
CASTDSGTEAFF
TGTGCCAGCACGGACAGTGGCACTGAAGCTTTCTTT
>TRBV27|NA|TRBD2|TRBJ2-5
CASSAASGRQETQYF
TGTGCCAGCAGTGCCGCTAGCGGGAGGCAAGAGACCCAGTACTTC
>TRBV9|once|NA|TRBJ1-1
CASSSSQGTEAFF
TGTGCCAGCAGCTCATCACAGGGAACTGAAGCTTTCTTT
>TRBV7-9|NA|NA|TRBJ1-2
CASSLGVSPYGYTF
TGTGCCAGCAGCTTAGGGGTTAGCCCGTATGGCTACACCTTC
>TRBV4-2|NA|TRBD2|TRBJ2-5
CASSQGGSGGAGYQETQYF
TGTGCCAGCAGCCAAGGAGGTAGCGGGGGCGCAGGGTACCAAGAGACCCAGTACTTC
>TRBV19|few|NA|TRBJ1-1
CASSMRVKDTEAFF
TGTGCCAGTAGTATGAGGGTTAAGGACACTGAAGCTTTCTTT
>TRBV6-4|NA|TRBD2|TRBJ2-7
CASSDRMTSGRAYEQYF
TGTGCCAGCAGTGACCGTATGACTAGCGGGAGGGCCTACGAGCAGTACTTC
>TRBV6-4|few|NA|TRBJ2-3
CASSEDLSTDTQYF
TGTGCCAGCAGTGAAGACTTAAGCACAGATACGCAGTATTTT
>TRBV7-9|few|NA|TRBJ2-4
CASSSKEGRLGNIQYF
TGTGCCAGCAGCTCAAAGGAGGGGAGGTTGGGGAACATTCAGTACTTC